This note documents a single T cell receptor (beta chain) sequence. The antigen remains unidentified. Assay: immunoSEQ multiplex PCR; the TCRdb copy retains only in-frame clones and omits some. The sample lists about 390,000 clones; roughly nine tenths were seen once. Treatment denoted: 15 to 20 received Ad26.COV2.S at low or high dose, single or two shots; several received placebo; per-sample allocation not given. At day 63 after the first vaccine or placebo injection, samples were drawn. The data belong to a study of Ad26.COV2.S vaccination and SARS-CoV-2 variants. Study information: Ad26.COV2.S given intramuscularly, once or twice 56 days apart. Findings and limits, study-wide: Reports say spike-specific CD8+ and CD4+ T cell responses covered substantial breadth after vaccination.

Germline CDR1 SGHNT, CDR2 YYREEE (reference sequence). The CDR3 is 16 amino acids. Losses at the gene ends were 0 bases for V and 4 bases for J; bases not matched to a gene: 5. The source of this sequence is a person aged 18-65 years who received the Ad26.COV2.S COVID-19 vaccine or a placebo. The chain links TRBV5-4 to TRBJ1-1; TRBD1 matches 11 bases. This material consisted of peripheral blood, taken in a trial of Ad26.COV2.S vaccine versus placebo. CDR3 loop: CASSLGLGTGGTEAFF. As DNA, the CDR3 is TGTGCCAGCAGCTTGGGCCTGGGGACAGGGGGCACTGAAGCTTTCTTT.